These 23 T cell receptor beta chains were all obtained from the same sample, sequenced in a study of OX40 agonist ivuxolimab in advanced cancers. The table came from immunoSEQ multiplex PCR; TCRdb's copy has only in-frame clones and leaves some out. The table has more than 60,000 clones, 77% seen once. The sample was CD4+ or CD8+ T cells sorted from blood, taken in a trial of the OX40 agonist ivuxolimab. The origin of the receptors is an adult with an advanced solid tumor such as melanoma, head and neck, liver or kidney cancer.

V gene TRBV19 combines with J gene TRBJ2-7; 13 bases line up with TRBD2. Germline lookup yields CDR1 LNHDA and CDR2 SQIVND (reference sequence). J lost 4 bases, V lost 6 bases, and 3 bases had no gene match. The CDR3 consists of 14 residues. The DNA of the CDR3 is TGTGCCAGTAGCCGGACTAGCGGGAGATACGAGCAGTACTTC. The encoded protein is CASSRTSGRYEQYF.

CDR3 loop: CASSLRPSSTYGYTF. CDR3 nucleotide sequence: TGCGCCAGCAGCTTAAGGCCCTCTTCGACCTATGGCTACACCTTC. The rearrangement uses TRBV5-1 and TRBJ1-2; D gene ambiguous. The V gene lost 2 bases and the J gene lost 4 bases, with 15 bases spanning the gap. The CDR3 runs 15 residues. Germline loops: CDR1 SGHRS, CDR2 YFSETQ.

As for this clone: The same CDR3 can be traced to other DNA sequences in this sample. The V gene is TRBV28, the J gene TRBJ1-2; no definite D call. The CDR3 is made up of 13 amino acids. V was cut by 2 bases and J by 2 bases, with 6 bases left in between. Germline loops: CDR1 MDHEN, CDR2 SYDVKM. CDR3 DNA sequence: TGTGCCAGCAGTTTAGGAGGGAACTATGGCTACACCTTC. It encodes CASSLGGNYGYTF.

The chain links TRBV10-3 to TRBJ2-6; no reliable D call. The CDR3 is 14 amino acids. In germline, CDR1 is ENHRY, CDR2 SYGVKD. The V gene lost 6 bases and the J gene lost 2 bases, with 8 bases spanning the gap. This CDR3 is CAISPGAGANVLTF. The CDR3, as DNA: TGTGCCATCAGCCCAGGAGCTGGGGCCAACGTCCTGACTTTC.

The CDR3 DNA reads TGTGCCAGGACCCCAACGAACCCCGCGGTCGGGGCAGTAAGCACAGATACGCAGTATTTT. Residues: CARTPTNPAVGAVSTDTQYF. V usage is TRBV21-1 and J usage is TRBJ2-3. TRBV21-1 is a known pseudogene. The CDR3 consists of 20 residues.

The chain is built from TRBV5-8 and TRBJ1-2, with a possible D match to TRBD1 (6 bases). The V gene lost 1 base and the J gene lost 6 bases, with 19 bases spanning the gap. This CDR3 contains 16 residues. The V gene's germline CDR1 is SGHTS and CDR2 YDEGEE. This CDR3 reads CASSLTTRGVGNGYTF. CDR3 nucleotides: TGTGCCAGCAGCTTGACCACGAGGGGGGTAGGCAATGGCTACACCTTC.

This clone has only a few counts. The V and J genes are TRBV29-1 and TRBJ2-4, with 8 bases identical to TRBD2. Losses at the gene ends were 4 bases for V and 9 bases for J; bases not matched to a gene: 8. Per the germline V gene, CDR1 is SQVTM and CDR2 is ANQGSEA. The CDR3 consists of 13 residues. The CDR3 here is CSVGSGIEGIQYF. CDR3 nucleotide sequence: TGCAGCGTTGGTAGCGGGATTGAAGGCATTCAGTACTTC.

V usage is TRBV5-1 and J usage is TRBJ2-7, with TRBD1 identical over 7 bases. Per germline, CDR1 SGHRS and CDR2 YFSETQ. Trimming removed 2 bases from V and 6 bases from J; junction bases left unmatched: 5. The CDR3 is 13 residues long. CDR3 sequence (DNA): TGCGCCAGCAGCTTCGGGACAGTCGGCGAGCAGTACTTC. It encodes CASSFGTVGEQYF. Together with reference TRBV5-1 and TRBJ2-7, the CDR3 gives the full variable domain: KAGVTQTPRYLIKTRGQQVTLSCSPISGHRSVSWYQQTPGQGLQFLFEYFSETQRNKGNFPGRFSGRQFSNSRSEMNVSTLELGDSALYLCASSFGTVGEQYFGPGTRLTVT.

The chain recombines TRBV27 with TRBJ2-5; 7 nucleotides align to TRBD1. The J call may be incorrect, as the DNA end agrees better with TRBJ2-7. The V gene's germline CDR1 is MNHEY and CDR2 SMNVEV (reference sequence). The length of the CDR3 is 16 residues. The CDR3 loop reads CASSLSGGSRGSEQYF. Written as DNA, the CDR3 is TGTGCCAGCAGTTTATCAGGGGGCAGCCGTGGTTCCGAGCAGTACTTC.

J is TRBJ1-6 and V is TRBV29-1; D is unresolved. The germline V and J ends were trimmed by 5 bases and 0 bases, with 5 bases remaining between them. The germline V gene has CDR1 SQVTM and CDR2 ANQGSEA. CDR3 length: 13 amino acids. The DNA for the CDR3 is TGCAGCGTTCAGAGCTCCTATAATTCACCCCTCCACTTT. Translation gives CSVQSSYNSPLHF.

The chain has TRBV19 and TRBJ2-5; D is perhaps TRBD1 (5 bases). CDR1 and CDR2 from the germline V gene are LNHDA and SQIVND (reference sequence). The V end was cut by 3 bases, the J end by 1 base, with 15 bases between. The CDR3 loop spans 16 amino acids. The CDR3 reads CASSIGPQQGQETQYF. The CDR3 DNA sequence: TGTGCCAGTAGTATTGGTCCCCAGCAGGGCCAAGAGACCCAGTACTTC.

The count of this clone is one. The chain links TRBV28 to TRBJ1-2; 8 nucleotides agree with TRBD1. There are 14 residues in the CDR3. CDR1 is MDHEN and CDR2 is SYDVKM in the germline V gene. The J segment lost 2 bases and the V segment lost 5 bases, leaving 4 bases of the junction unmatched. CDR3 amino acids: CASSPGTGNYGYTF. In DNA form, the CDR3 reads TGTGCCAGCAGTCCTGGGACAGGAAACTATGGCTACACCTTC.

A single count supports this clone. This chain joins TRBV15 and TRBJ1-5; D is ambiguous. Trimming pared 1 base from V and 3 bases from J, leaving 4 bases between. This CDR3 has 13 amino acids. Germline CDR1 is LNHNV and CDR2 is YYDKDF (reference sequence). This chain's CDR3 is CATSRGHNQPQHF. For the CDR3, the DNA is TGTGCCACCAGCAGAGGTCACAATCAGCCCCAGCATTTT.

Only a few counts were recorded for this clone. This chain joins TRBV5-4 and TRBJ2-2, with 7 bases identical to TRBD1. Per the germline V gene, CDR1 is SGHNT and CDR2 is YYREEE (reference sequence). The V segment lost 1 base and the J segment 6 bases; nucleotides outside the gene matches: 3. This CDR3 contains 14 residues. The CDR3, as DNA: TGTGCCAGCAGCTTGACAGGGGCGGCCGGGGAGCTGTTTTTT. It is translated as CASSLTGAAGELFF.

The V gene is TRBV7-8, the J gene TRBJ1-2, with 7 positions matching TRBD1. V shed 5 bases, J shed 4 bases, and the junction held 16 bases outside the gene matches. CDR3 size: 17 residues. Germline V gene lookup returns CDR1 SGHVS and CDR2 FQNEAQ. The CDR3 coding sequence is TGTGCCAGCAGCCTTAGACGCACCGGGACAGAGCTCTATGGCTACACCTTC. Translating it yields CASSLRRTGTELYGYTF.

The J gene is TRBJ2-4, the V gene TRBV15; 7 bases line up with TRBD1. The CDR3 is 21 amino acids. The germline V gene encodes CDR1 LNHNV and CDR2 YYDKDF (reference sequence). J lost 0 bases, V lost 3 bases, and 20 bases had no gene match. The CDR3: CATSSQGPGTVGRLAKNIQYF. CDR3 nucleotide sequence: TGTGCCACCAGCAGCCAAGGCCCGGGGACAGTGGGACGGTTAGCCAAAAACATTCAGTACTTC.

The chain is built from TRBV25-1 and TRBJ1-1, with TRBD1 as a possible D gene (5 bases). Per germline, CDR1 MGHDK and CDR2 SYGVNS. The CDR3 is 13 amino acids. Trimming pared 7 bases from V and 2 bases from J, leaving 11 bases between. The DNA of the CDR3 is TGTGCCAGCATGACCGACAGTAACACTGAAGCTTTCTTT. This gives the protein CASMTDSNTEAFF. Supplemented by reference TRBV25-1 and TRBJ1-1, the full variable domain reads EADIYQTPRYLVIGTGKKITLECSQTMGHDKMYWYQQDPGMELHLIHYSYGVNSTEKGDLSSESTVSRIRTEHFPLTLESARPSHTSQYLCASMTDSNTEAFFGQGTRLTVV.

This rearrangement joins TRBV5-8 to TRBJ2-7; no reliable D call. The length of the CDR3 is 14 residues. The V gene lost 0 bases and the J gene lost 4 bases, with 11 bases spanning the gap. Looked up from germline, CDR1 is SGHTS and CDR2 is YDEGEE. CDR3: CASSLGRSVYEQYF. The CDR3 DNA follows: TGTGCCAGCAGCTTGGGACGGAGCGTTTACGAGCAGTACTTC.

V gene TRBV7-2 combines with J gene TRBJ1-6; a weak D match, TRBD1 (6 bases). Trimming removed 5 bases from V and 7 bases from J, with 18 bases in between. The CDR3 extends over 16 amino acids. Germline CDR1 is SGHTA and CDR2 is FQGNSA. The CDR3 region has the DNA TGTGCCAGCAGCCCCCGCGGATGGACAGAGAATTCACCCCTCCACTTT. This gives the protein CASSPRGWTENSPLHF.

This clone is medium-sized (0.01 to 0.1%) by share. Here the CDR3 reads CASSLELIGKLFF. CDR3 nucleotide sequence: TGTGCCAGCAGCTTAGAGTTGATCGGAAAACTGTTTTTT. The genes are TRBV7-9 and TRBJ1-4; D gene uncertain. Per the germline V gene, CDR1 is SEHNR and CDR2 is FQNEAQ (reference sequence). CDR3 length: 13 residues. Trimming cost V 1 base and J 10 bases, with 10 bases left between them.

The chain uses TRBV6-1 and TRBJ1-2, with TRBD1 identical over 10 bases. This CDR3 has 16 residues. The ends lost 3 bases at V and 2 bases at J; junction bases unmatched: 6. CDR1 MNHNS and CDR2 SASEGT come from the germline V gene. As DNA, the CDR3 is TGTGCCAGCAGTGAGTCCCCGGGACAGGGGAACTATGGCTACACCTTC. Its translation: CASSESPGQGNYGYTF.

The chain has TRBV7-3 and TRBJ2-3; D may be TRBD2 (5 bases). Germline CDR1 SGHTA, CDR2 FQGTGA. The CDR3 is made up of 15 amino acids. V was shortened by 3 bases and J by 0 bases, with 10 bases between the two germline ends. The CDR3 DNA sequence: TGTGCCAGCAGCTTTCGCGGGTCGAGCACAGATACGCAGTATTTT. It is translated as CASSFRGSSTDTQYF.

J is TRBJ1-5 and V is TRBV19; D perhaps matches TRBD1 (5 bases). CDR3 size: 13 residues. V was cut by 6 bases and J by 5 bases, with 11 bases left in between. Germline V gene lookup returns CDR1 LNHDA and CDR2 SQIVND (reference sequence). The CDR3 nucleotides are TGTGCCAGTAGCAGACAGCTCTATCAGCCCCAGCATTTT. Protein sequence: CASSRQLYQPQHF.